Each of the 31 T cell receptor beta chains below was sequenced from the same sample in a study of shared clonotypes between healthy human individuals (dated by TCRdb to the early 2020s). Library preparation was by the immunoSEQ multiplex PCR assay. TCRdb retrieved this table from immuneACCESS and kept in-frame rearrangements only. Not all clones are present; in checked studies, unresolved V genes account for under half, and no reason is known for the remainder. Across this sample there are some 1,400,000 clones, with roughly 96% seen only once. The ten most abundant clones make up approximately 1.1% of the sample. Sequencing was carried out using naive CD4+ T cells sorted from blood. The sample's cell subset or site, from its label and the paper: CD45RA+ positively selected. Receptors originate from a man under 40 in good health.

The chain recombines TRBV10-3 with TRBJ2-7, with 10 bases identical to TRBD1. Per the germline V gene, CDR1 is ENHRY and CDR2 is SYGVKD. CDR3 length: 15 residues. V lost 2 bases and J lost 0; bases outside the gene matches: 1. The CDR3 nucleotides read TGTGCCATCAGTGAGGGGACAGGGGTCTCCTACGAGCAGTACTTC. Translating gives CAISEGTGVSYEQYF.

The CDR3 nucleotides read TGTGCCAGCAGTTTGGGGACTAGCGGGAGAAGTGAGCAGTTCTTC. It encodes CASSLGTSGRSEQFF. The chain has TRBV28 and TRBJ2-1, with 14 bases fitting TRBD2. The CDR3 extends over 15 amino acids. The J segment lost 9 bases and the V segment lost 3 bases, leaving 4 bases of the junction unmatched. The germline V gene has CDR1 MDHEN and CDR2 SYDVKM.

This clone was seen only once. The chain is built from TRBV7-7 and TRBJ2-5; TRBD2 is a possible D gene (7 bases). The CDR3 length is 17 residues. V was shortened by 0 bases and J by 5 bases, with 19 bases between the two germline ends. Germline loops: CDR1 SSHAT, CDR2 FNYEAQ (reference sequence). The CDR3 spells CASSLAPRGARRETQYF. CDR3 in DNA: TGTGCCAGCAGCTTAGCTCCCCGGGGGGCCCGGCGGGAGACCCAGTACTTC. The full variable domain, rest sourced from reference TRBV7-7 and TRBJ2-5, is GAGVSQSPRYKVTKRGQDVTLRCDPISSHATLYWYQQALGQGPEFLTYFNYEAQPDKSGLPSDRFSAERPEGSISTLTIQRTEQRDSAMYRCASSLAPRGARRETQYFGPGTRLLVL.

The table lists this clone with a count of one. This rearrangement joins TRBV27 to TRBJ1-2; TRBD1 might be the D (6 bases). Germline V gene sequence: CDR1 MNHEY, CDR2 SMNVEV (reference sequence). V lost 5 bases and J lost 8, with 15 bases in between. The CDR3 length is 13 residues. The CDR3 here is CASSPGGGRGYTF. The CDR3 DNA follows: TGTGCCAGCAGTCCGGGGGGGGGCCGAGGCTACACCTTC.

The chain carries TRBV4-3 and TRBJ2-1; perhaps D is TRBD1 or TRBD2 (6 bases each). Germline values: CDR1 LGHNA, CDR2 YSLEER. CDR3 size: 16 residues. The V gene lost 0 bases and the J gene lost 9 bases, with 18 bases spanning the gap. The CDR3 nucleotides read TGCGCCAGCAGCCAAGACACAGGGACGCCCGGGGGTGAGCAGTTCTTC. Translated: CASSQDTGTPGGEQFF.

The genes are TRBV6-1 and TRBJ2-3, with D possibly being TRBD1 (6 bases). This CDR3 region has 14 residues. Trimming shortened V by 6 bases and J by 0 bases, and 10 bases separated the two germline ends. Germline V gene sequence: CDR1 MNHNS, CDR2 SASEGT. This CDR3 reads CASSTGPSTDTQYF. CDR3 DNA: TGTGCCAGCAGCACAGGGCCTAGCACAGATACGCAGTATTTT.

The rearrangement links TRBV6-4 to TRBJ2-3; no clear D gene. The CDR3 length is 16 residues. V was cut by 3 bases and J by 2 bases, with 15 bases left in between. Germline CDR1 MRHNA, CDR2 SNTAGT. CDR3 loop: CASSERITRVTDTQYF. The CDR3 DNA is TGTGCCAGCAGTGAAAGGATTACCCGGGTCACAGATACGCAGTATTTT.

This chain joins TRBV21-1 and TRBJ1-5; TRBD1, as called in the table, went unchecked against the DNA. TRBV21-1 is reported as a pseudogene. The length of the CDR3 is 17 residues. This chain's CDR3 is CASSPTGASYCNQPQHF. The CDR3 DNA reads TGTGCCAGCAGCCCTACAGGGGCGAGTTATTGCAATCAGCCCCAGCATTTT.

The chain recombines TRBV4-1 with TRBJ2-3; 12 nucleotides align to TRBD2. The V and J ends lost 2 bases and 2 bases, in that order; junction bases with no gene match: 8. Per germline, CDR1 MGHRA and CDR2 YSYEKL. This CDR3 is built from 18 residues. The CDR3 nucleotides are TGCGCCAGCAGCCAATGGGCCCGGACTAGCGGGAACACAGATACGCAGTATTTT. This encodes CASSQWARTSGNTDTQYF.

As concerns this clone: Other nucleotide sequences from this sample produce the same CDR3. J is TRBJ2-2 and V is TRBV9; the match to TRBD1 covers 8 bases. This CDR3 region has 16 residues. V trimming: 4 bases; J trimming: 3 bases; junction bases outside the gene matches: 8. CDR1 SGDLS and CDR2 YYNGEE come from the germline V gene. CDR3: CASSTRQGRDTGELFF. CDR3 bases: TGTGCCAGCAGCACGCGACAGGGGCGGGACACCGGGGAGCTGTTTTTT.

The chain links TRBV6-5 to TRBJ2-5; 8 nucleotides agree with TRBD2. V gave up 2 bases and J gave up 5 bases; unmatched junction bases: 7. The CDR3 is 15 amino acids. In germline, CDR1 is MNHEY, CDR2 SVGAGI. The CDR3 nucleotides read TGTGCCAGCAGTTACGAACAGGGCGGGAGGGAGACCCAGTACTTC. This translates into CASSYEQGGRETQYF.

The chain is built from TRBV7-6 and TRBJ2-1, with 10 bases identical to TRBD1. Unmatched junction bases numbered 6, after V lost 0 bases and J lost 1 base. The CDR3 has 18 amino acids. Germline values: CDR1 SGHVS, CDR2 FNYEAQ. The CDR3 region has the DNA TGTGCCAGCAGCTTAGCCCTCGGGGGACAGGGGTCCTACAATGAGCAGTTCTTC. Its protein product is CASSLALGGQGSYNEQFF.

The chain recombines TRBV10-1 with TRBJ2-1; weak D call: TRBD2 (6 bases). CDR3 length: 14 residues. V dropped 5 bases and J dropped 6 bases, with 14 bases sitting between them. The germline CDR1 and CDR2 sequences are WNHNN and SYGVQD (reference sequence). CDR3 residues: CASSLAEDLNEQFF. Written as DNA, the CDR3 is TGCGCCAGCAGTTTAGCGGAGGACCTCAATGAGCAGTTCTTC.

The chain joins TRBV10-3 to TRBJ2-1; 12 bases match TRBD2. CDR3 length: 14 amino acids. The V segment lost 10 bases and the J segment 8 bases; nucleotides outside the gene matches: 9. Per the germline V gene, CDR1 is ENHRY and CDR2 is SYGVKD. The CDR3 protein is CATRLAGERYEQFF. The DNA of the CDR3 is TGTGCCACCCGACTAGCGGGAGAGAGGTATGAGCAGTTCTTC.

This clone was seen once. J is TRBJ2-7 and V is TRBV6-1, with D hard to call. The CDR3 covers 14 residues. The V gene lost 2 bases and the J gene lost 2 bases, with 10 bases spanning the gap. Germline lookup yields CDR1 MNHNS and CDR2 SASEGT. CDR3 coding DNA: TGTGCCAGCAGTGAAACTGGGGTCCCCTACGAGCAGTACTTC. Translating it yields CASSETGVPYEQYF.

This chain links TRBV5-1 with TRBJ2-7; 9 nucleotides line up with TRBD2. V lost 2 bases to trimming and J lost 6 bases; unmatched junction nucleotides: 6. Germline V gives CDR1 SGHRS, CDR2 YFSETQ. There are 14 residues in the CDR3. CDR3 sequence: CASSFAGTSSEQYF. As DNA, the CDR3 is TGCGCCAGCAGCTTCGCTGGGACTAGCTCCGAGCAGTACTTC.

The V call is TRBV5-8, the J call TRBJ2-1; tentatively, D is TRBD2 (7 bases). Germline assignment: CDR1 SGHTS and CDR2 YDEGEE. This CDR3 spans 15 amino acids. V was pared by 1 base and J by 9 bases, with 17 bases between. The CDR3 protein is CASSLWRGHAAEQFF. The CDR3 region has the DNA TGTGCCAGCAGCTTGTGGCGGGGGCATGCGGCTGAGCAGTTCTTC.

This clone was picked up one time. The chain carries TRBV11-2 and TRBJ1-3; the match to TRBD1 covers 9 bases. CDR1 is SGHAT and CDR2 is FQNNGV in the germline V gene. Losses at the gene ends were 6 bases for V and 5 bases for J; bases not matched to a gene: 11. This CDR3 has 16 residues. The CDR3 protein is CASRRPGQGRRNTIYF. For the CDR3, the DNA is TGTGCCAGCAGACGGCCCGGACAGGGGAGGAGAAACACCATATATTTT.

The chain links TRBV18 to TRBJ1-5; D gene uncertain. Germline V gene lookup returns CDR1 KGHSH and CDR2 LQKENI. Trimming took off 0 bases at V and 2 bases at J, with 11 bases between the two ends. The CDR3 length is 16 residues. For the CDR3, the DNA is TGTGCCAGCTCACCACCCGGCGACCCCGGCAATCAGCCCCAGCATTTT. It yields the protein CASSPPGDPGNQPQHF.

The CDR3 protein is CASSPGQRRGEQYF. The DNA of the CDR3 is TGTGCCAGCTCACCGGGACAGCGCCGTGGCGAGCAGTACTTC. The J gene is TRBJ2-7, the V gene TRBV18; 7 bases are a match to TRBD1. Trimming took 3 bases from V and 6 from J; bases not matched to a gene: 8. CDR3 size: 14 residues. Per germline, CDR1 KGHSH and CDR2 LQKENI.

The chain joins TRBV5-1 to TRBJ2-6, with D possibly TRBD1 on 5 matching bases. The CDR3 length is 18 residues. The germline V gene has CDR1 SGHRS and CDR2 YFSETQ. V was pared by 4 bases and J by 3 bases, with 20 bases between. The DNA of the CDR3 is TGCGCCAGCAGCCCCGAAGGCCAGGGTCTCGGTGGGGCCAACGTCCTGACTTTC. The encoded protein is CASSPEGQGLGGANVLTF.

The rearrangement uses TRBV15 and TRBJ2-7; no reliable D call. CDR1 LNHNV and CDR2 YYDKDF come from the germline V gene (reference sequence). The CDR3 covers 16 residues. V dropped 0 bases and J dropped 6 bases, with 18 bases sitting between them. In nucleotides, the CDR3 is TGTGCCACCAGCAGAGATCCTGGACCTCTCTCGGGCGAGCAGTACTTC. Residues: CATSRDPGPLSGEQYF.

This sequence joins TRBV5-1 and TRBJ2-7, with TRBD2 matching over 9 bases. The CDR3 totals 15 residues. The germline CDR1 and CDR2 sequences are SGHRS and YFSETQ. V trimming: 3 bases; J trimming: 6 bases; junction bases outside the gene matches: 10. The CDR3 sequence is CASSSGLSGSTEQYF. DNA of the CDR3: TGCGCCAGCAGCTCGGGACTTAGCGGGAGTACCGAGCAGTACTTC.

This chain joins TRBV4-1 and TRBJ2-3, with D perhaps matching TRBD2 (6 bases). Trimming took 0 bases from V and 5 from J, leaving 18 bases between them. From germline, CDR1 is MGHRA and CDR2 YSYEKL. The CDR3 length is 17 residues. The CDR3 is CASSQDYRAGYGDTQYF. The CDR3 nucleotides are TGCGCCAGCAGCCAAGACTATCGGGCGGGATACGGAGATACGCAGTATTTT.

This chain connects TRBV5-4 to TRBJ2-3, with TRBD2 matching over 7 bases. Trimming took 4 bases from V and 0 from J; bases not matched to a gene: 5. Germline-derived CDR1 and CDR2 are SGHNT and YYREEE (reference sequence). The CDR3 sequence is 15 residues long. Here the CDR3 reads CASSGLDTSTDTQYF. The CDR3 region has the DNA TGTGCCAGCAGCGGACTAGATACTAGCACAGATACGCAGTATTTT.

The J gene is TRBJ2-7, the V gene TRBV15; 12 bases are shared with TRBD2. The CDR3 has 14 residues. The junction had 2 bases not matched to a gene; V was cut back by 5 bases and J by 3 bases. The germline gives CDR1 LNHNV, CDR2 YYDKDF (reference sequence). CDR3 loop: CATSGGLAGYEQYF. CDR3 nucleotides: TGTGCCACCAGCGGGGGACTAGCGGGCTACGAGCAGTACTTC. Full variable domain (rest looked up from reference TRBV15 and TRBJ2-7): DAMVIQNPRYQVTQFGKPVTLSCSQTLNHNVMYWYQQKSSQAPKLLFHYYDKDFNNEADTPDNFQSRRPNTSFCFLDIRSPGLGDTAMYLCATSGGLAGYEQYFGPGTRLTVT.

As for this clone: This sample includes further DNA sequences coding for the same CDR3. The chain joins TRBV18 to TRBJ1-2, with D tentatively TRBD1 (5 bases). The CDR3 is 13 residues long. V lost 3 bases to trimming and J lost 8 bases, with 13 bases between them. In germline, CDR1 is KGHSH, CDR2 LQKENI. This chain's CDR3 is CASSPGQGGGYTF. In DNA, the CDR3 is TGTGCCAGCTCACCGGGGCAGGGCGGCGGCTACACCTTC.

The V gene is TRBV6-6, the J gene TRBJ2-1; D call uncertain. In germline, CDR1 is MNHNY, CDR2 SVGAGI (reference sequence). CDR3 size: 15 residues. V gave up 0 bases and J gave up 6 bases, with 12 bases separating them. CDR3 sequence (DNA): TGTGCCAGCAGTTACTCCGAACGTCGCTTCAATGAGCAGTTCTTC. Translation: CASSYSERRFNEQFF.

The chain combines TRBV10-3 with TRBJ1-1, with D possibly being TRBD1 (6 bases). Germline CDR1 and CDR2: ENHRY and SYGVKD. There are 14 residues in the CDR3. V shed 5 bases and J shed 4 bases, with 14 bases lying between them. This CDR3 is CAISKQGGSTEAFF. CDR3 nucleotide sequence: TGTGCCATCAGTAAACAGGGCGGAAGCACTGAAGCTTTCTTT.

This chain uses TRBV5-4 with TRBJ1-3, with D perhaps TRBD1 (6 bases). V was cut by 2 bases and J by 0 bases, with 9 bases left in between. Germline V gives CDR1 SGHNT, CDR2 YYREEE (reference sequence). This CDR3 contains 15 residues. The CDR3 nucleotides are TGTGCCAGCAGCTTAGCAGGGGTCTCTGGAAACACCATATATTTT. Translating gives CASSLAGVSGNTIYF. Using reference TRBV5-4 and TRBJ1-3 for the parts outside the CDR3, the full variable domain is ETGVTQSPTHLIKTRGQQVTLRCSSQSGHNTVSWYQQALGQGPQFIFQYYREEENGRGNFPPRFSGLQFPNYSSELNVNALELDDSALYLCASSLAGVSGNTIYFGEGSWLTVV.

This chain uses TRBV5-5 with TRBJ2-7, with TRBD1 matching over 7 bases. The V gene end was trimmed by 4 bases and the J gene end by 2 bases; junction bases not matched to a gene: 6. The CDR3 has 14 residues. The germline gives CDR1 SGHKS, CDR2 YYEKEE (reference sequence). The CDR3 protein is CASSKQGFPYEQYF. CDR3 DNA: TGTGCCAGCAGCAAACAGGGGTTCCCCTACGAGCAGTACTTC.